Detailed here is one T cell receptor beta chain. Its specificity is not known. These data originate in a study of T cell responses to AZD1222 COVID-19 vaccine. CDR3 size: 15 residues. V gave up 3 bases and J gave up 4 bases, with 13 bases separating them. Looked up from germline, CDR1 is MDHEN and CDR2 is SYDVKM. Sequencing was performed with immunoSEQ multiplex PCR; in TCRdb, only in-frame clones are kept and a portion is missing. The repertoire holds about 130,000 clones, over 90% seen once, with about 5.1% in the top ten. Study outcomes and limitations: Samples come after the peak T cell response, not at day 14. Reports say nearly half of spike-specific TCRs go after unmutated variant regions. Spike-specific TCR breadth rose after two AZD1222 doses, and depth rose as well. CD4 TCRs covered the whole spike, strongest at regions 160-218 and 743-854.

The TCR sequence derives from an adult in good health. J is TRBJ1-5 and V is TRBV28; TRBD1 might be the D (5 bases). The specimen was peripheral blood, collected on day 0 of AZD1222 vaccination. CDR3 in amino acids: CASSFQWQGNQPQHF. In DNA form, the CDR3 reads TGTGCCAGCAGTTTTCAATGGCAGGGTAATCAGCCCCAGCATTTT.